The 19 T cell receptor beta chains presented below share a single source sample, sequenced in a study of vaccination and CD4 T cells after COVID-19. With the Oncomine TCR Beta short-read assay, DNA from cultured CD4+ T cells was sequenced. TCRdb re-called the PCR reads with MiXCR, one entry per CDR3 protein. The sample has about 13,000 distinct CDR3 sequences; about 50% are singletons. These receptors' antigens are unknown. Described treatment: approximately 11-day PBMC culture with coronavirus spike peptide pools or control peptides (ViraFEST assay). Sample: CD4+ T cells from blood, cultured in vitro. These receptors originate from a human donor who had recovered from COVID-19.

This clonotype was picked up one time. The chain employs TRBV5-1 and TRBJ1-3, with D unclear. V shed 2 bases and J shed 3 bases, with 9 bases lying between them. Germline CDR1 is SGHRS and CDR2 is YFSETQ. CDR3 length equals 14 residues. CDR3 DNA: TGCGCCAGCAGCTTAACGGACTATGGAAACACCATATATTTT. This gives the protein CASSLTDYGNTIYF.

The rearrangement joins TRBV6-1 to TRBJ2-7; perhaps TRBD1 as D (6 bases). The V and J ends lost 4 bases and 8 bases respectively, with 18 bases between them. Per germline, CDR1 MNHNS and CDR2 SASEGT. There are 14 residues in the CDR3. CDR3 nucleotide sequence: TGTGCCAGCAGTGGCTACCGTCAGGGGCTTAAGCAGTACTTC. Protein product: CASSGYRQGLKQYF.

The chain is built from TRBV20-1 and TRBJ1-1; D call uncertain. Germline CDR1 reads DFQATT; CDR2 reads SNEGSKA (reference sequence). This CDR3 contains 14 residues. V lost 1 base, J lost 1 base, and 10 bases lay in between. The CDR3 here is CSARGTTRNTEAFF. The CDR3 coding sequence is TGCAGTGCTAGAGGCACCACAAGGAACACTGAAGCTTTCTTT.

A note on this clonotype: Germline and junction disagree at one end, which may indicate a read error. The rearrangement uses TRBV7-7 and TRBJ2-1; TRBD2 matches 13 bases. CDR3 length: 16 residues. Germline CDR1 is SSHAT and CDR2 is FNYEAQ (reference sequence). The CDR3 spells CASSLLAGGPYNEQFF. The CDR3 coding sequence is TGTGCTAGCAGCTTACTAGCGGGGGGGCCCTACAATGAGCAGTTCTTC.

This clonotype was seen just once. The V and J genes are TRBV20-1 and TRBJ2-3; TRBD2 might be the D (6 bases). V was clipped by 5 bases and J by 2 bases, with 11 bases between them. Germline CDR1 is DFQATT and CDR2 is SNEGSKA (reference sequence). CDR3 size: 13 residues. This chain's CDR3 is CSAPTSLTDTQYF. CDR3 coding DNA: TGCAGTGCTCCTACTAGCCTCACAGATACGCAGTATTTT.

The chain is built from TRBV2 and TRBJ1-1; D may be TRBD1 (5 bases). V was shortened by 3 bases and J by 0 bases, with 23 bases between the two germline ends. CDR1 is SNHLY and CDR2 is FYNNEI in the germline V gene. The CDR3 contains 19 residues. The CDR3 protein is CASSDDGSNRGPMNTEAFF. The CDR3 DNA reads TGTGCCAGCAGTGACGACGGGTCGAACCGGGGCCCTATGAACACTGAAGCTTTCTTT.

The CDR3 protein is CSARDSGTDTQYF. DNA for the CDR3: TGCAGTGCTAGGGACTCAGGCACAGATACGCAGTATTTT. The chain recombines TRBV20-1 with TRBJ2-3, with a possible D match to TRBD2 (5 bases). The CDR3 has 13 amino acids. V was cut by 3 bases and J by 1 base, with 8 bases left in between. Germline V gene data show CDR1 as DFQATT and CDR2 as SNEGSKA (reference sequence).

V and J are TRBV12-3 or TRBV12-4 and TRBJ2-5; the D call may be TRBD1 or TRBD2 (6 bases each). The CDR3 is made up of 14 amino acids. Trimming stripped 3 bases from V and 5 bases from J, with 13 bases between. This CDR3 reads CASSFGGGGETQYF. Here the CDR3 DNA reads TGTGCCAGCAGTTTCGGGGGCGGCGGGGAGACCCAGTACTTC.

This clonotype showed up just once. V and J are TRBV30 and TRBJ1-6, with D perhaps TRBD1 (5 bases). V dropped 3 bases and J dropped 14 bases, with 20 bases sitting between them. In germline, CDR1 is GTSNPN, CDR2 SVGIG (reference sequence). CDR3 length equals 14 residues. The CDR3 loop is CAWRGGTGSVALHF. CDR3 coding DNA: TGTGCCTGGAGGGGAGGGACCGGGTCAGTGGCCCTCCACTTT. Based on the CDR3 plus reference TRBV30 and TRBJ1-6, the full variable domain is SQTIHQWPATLVQPVGSPLSLECTVEGTSNPNLYWYRQAAGRGLQLLFYSVGIGQISSEVPQNLSASRPQDRQFILSSKKLLLSDSGFYLCAWRGGTGSVALHFGNGTRLTVT.

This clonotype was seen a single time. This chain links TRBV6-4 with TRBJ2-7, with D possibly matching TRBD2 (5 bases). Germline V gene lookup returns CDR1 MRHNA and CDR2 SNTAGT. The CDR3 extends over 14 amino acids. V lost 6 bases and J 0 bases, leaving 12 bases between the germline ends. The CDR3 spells CASRFRRGSYEQYF. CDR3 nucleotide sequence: TGTGCCAGCAGGTTCCGCCGGGGCTCCTACGAGCAGTACTTC.

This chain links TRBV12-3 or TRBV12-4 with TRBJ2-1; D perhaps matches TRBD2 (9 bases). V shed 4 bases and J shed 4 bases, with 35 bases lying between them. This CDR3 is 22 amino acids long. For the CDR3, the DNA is TGTGCCAGCAGTTCCGGTACAGGGGGGCCTCTTTCTCGTAGCGGGGGTTACAATGAGCAGTTCTTC. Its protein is CASSSGTGGPLSRSGGYNEQFF.

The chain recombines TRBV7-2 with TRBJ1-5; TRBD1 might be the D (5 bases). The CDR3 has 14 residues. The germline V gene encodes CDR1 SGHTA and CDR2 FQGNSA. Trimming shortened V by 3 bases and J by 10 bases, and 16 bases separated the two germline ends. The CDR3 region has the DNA TGTGCCAGCAGCTTTGGGACGGAATACGATCCCCAGCATTTT. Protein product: CASSFGTEYDPQHF.

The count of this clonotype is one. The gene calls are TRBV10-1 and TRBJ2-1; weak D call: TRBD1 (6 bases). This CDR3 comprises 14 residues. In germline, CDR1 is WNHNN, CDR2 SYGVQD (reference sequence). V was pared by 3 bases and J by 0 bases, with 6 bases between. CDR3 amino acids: CASSEGGSYNEQFF. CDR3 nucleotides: TGCGCCAGCAGTGAAGGGGGCTCCTACAATGAGCAGTTCTTC.

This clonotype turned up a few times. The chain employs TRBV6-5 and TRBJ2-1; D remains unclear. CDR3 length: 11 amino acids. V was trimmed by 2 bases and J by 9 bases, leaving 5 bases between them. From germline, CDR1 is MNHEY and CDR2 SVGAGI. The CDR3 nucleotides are TGTGCCAGCAGTTACGGGGTTGAGCAGTTCTTC. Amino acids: CASSYGVEQFF.

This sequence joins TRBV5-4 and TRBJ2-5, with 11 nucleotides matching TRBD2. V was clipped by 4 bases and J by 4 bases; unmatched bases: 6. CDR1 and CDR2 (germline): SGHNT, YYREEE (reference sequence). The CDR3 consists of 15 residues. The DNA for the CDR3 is TGTGCCAGCAGCGTTAGCGGGGGGGGCGGAGAGACCCAGTACTTC. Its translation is CASSVSGGGGETQYF.

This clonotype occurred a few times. CDR3 sequence reads: CASSPQLEETQYF. DNA for the CDR3: TGCGCCAGCAGCCCACAACTCGAGGAGACCCAGTACTTC. The chain recombines TRBV5-1 with TRBJ2-5; D remains ambiguous. The V end lost 4 bases, the J end lost 5 bases, and 12 bases lay between the germline ends. The CDR3 is 13 amino acids. Germline values: CDR1 SGHRS, CDR2 YFSETQ.

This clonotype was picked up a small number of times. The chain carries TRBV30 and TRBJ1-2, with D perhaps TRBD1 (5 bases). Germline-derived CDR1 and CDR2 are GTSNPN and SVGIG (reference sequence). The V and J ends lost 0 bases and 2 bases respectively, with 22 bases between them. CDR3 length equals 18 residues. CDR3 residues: CAWSVPTGRMGVNYGYTF. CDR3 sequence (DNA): TGTGCCTGGAGTGTACCGACCGGACGAATGGGGGTGAACTATGGCTACACCTTC.

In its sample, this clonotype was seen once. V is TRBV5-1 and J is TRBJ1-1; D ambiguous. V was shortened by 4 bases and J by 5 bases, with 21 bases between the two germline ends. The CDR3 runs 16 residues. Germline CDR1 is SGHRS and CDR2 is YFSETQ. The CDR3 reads CASSDASASLRTEAFF. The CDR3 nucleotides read TGCGCCAGCAGCGACGCCTCCGCCAGCCTTCGGACTGAAGCTTTCTTT.

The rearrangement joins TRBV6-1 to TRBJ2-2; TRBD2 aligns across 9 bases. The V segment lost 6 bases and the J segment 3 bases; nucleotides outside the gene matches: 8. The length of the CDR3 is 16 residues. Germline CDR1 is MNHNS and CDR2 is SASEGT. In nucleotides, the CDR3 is TGTGCCAGCAGCCGCAGCGGGGGGACCTACACCGGGGAGCTGTTTTTT. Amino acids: CASSRSGGTYTGELFF.